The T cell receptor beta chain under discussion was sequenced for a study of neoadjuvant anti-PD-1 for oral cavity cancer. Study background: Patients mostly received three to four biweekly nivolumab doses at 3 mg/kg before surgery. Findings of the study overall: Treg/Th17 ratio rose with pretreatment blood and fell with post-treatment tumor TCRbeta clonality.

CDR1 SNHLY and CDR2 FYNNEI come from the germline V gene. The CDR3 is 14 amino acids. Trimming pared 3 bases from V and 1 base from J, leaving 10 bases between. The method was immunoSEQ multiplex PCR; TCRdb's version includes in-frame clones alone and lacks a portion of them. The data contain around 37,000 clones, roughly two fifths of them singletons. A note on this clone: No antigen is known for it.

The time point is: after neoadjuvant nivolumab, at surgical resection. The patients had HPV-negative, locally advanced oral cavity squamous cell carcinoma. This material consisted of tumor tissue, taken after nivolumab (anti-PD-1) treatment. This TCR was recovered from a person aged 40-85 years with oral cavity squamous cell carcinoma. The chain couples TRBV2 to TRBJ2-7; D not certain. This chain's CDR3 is CASSEGSYSYEQYF. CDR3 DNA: TGTGCCAGCAGTGAGGGCAGCTATTCCTACGAGCAGTACTTC.